The 12 T cell receptor beta chains listed next were all sequenced from one sample in a study of glioma-infiltrating T cells. Using RNA template, CDR3s of TCR alpha and beta were amplified with iRepertoire arm-PCR. TCRdb called the multiplex PCR reads again in MiXCR, with one record for every CDR3 protein. The table records more than 350,000 distinct CDR3 sequences, roughly two fifths of them present only once. Material: glioma tissue, nonneoplastic brain tissue, or PBMCs (not recorded which). The receptors were sampled from a human donor with low-grade glioma or glioblastoma, undergoing nonglioma brain surgery, or in good health (not recorded which).

This chain uses TRBV4-1 with TRBJ2-7, with D maybe TRBD2 (6 bases). CDR3 length: 19 amino acids. The germline V and J ends were trimmed by 0 bases and 4 bases, with 25 bases remaining between them. Germline CDR1 and CDR2: MGHRA and YSYEKL. The CDR3 protein is CASSQDWRPGGRRMYEQYF. Written as DNA, the CDR3 is TGCGCCAGCAGCCAAGATTGGAGGCCAGGTGGGAGGAGGATGTACGAGCAGTACTTC.

V usage is TRBV12-3 or TRBV12-4 and J usage is TRBJ2-3; possible D gene TRBD1, 5 bases. The CDR3 has 15 residues. The germline V and J ends were trimmed by 1 base and 1 base, with 9 bases remaining between them. As DNA, the CDR3 is TGTGCCAGCAGTTTAGATCACAGGCGCACAGATACGCAGTATTTT. This gives the protein CASSLDHRRTDTQYF.

This clonotype showed up many times. V is TRBV27 and J is TRBJ1-2, with 7 bases that match TRBD1. The CDR3 is 16 amino acids. Germline CDR1 and CDR2: MNHEY and SMNVEV (reference sequence). V lost 3 bases, J lost 5 bases, and 12 bases stayed unmatched. This chain's CDR3 is CASSFEGALGIYGYTF. DNA for the CDR3: TGTGCCAGCAGTTTCGAGGGGGCCCTAGGGATATATGGCTACACCTTC.

The chain has TRBV20-1 and TRBJ1-4, with 7 bases fitting TRBD1. CDR1 is DFQATT, CDR2 SNEGSKA, per germline (reference sequence). CDR3 length: 13 residues. V was pared by 5 bases and J by 1 base, with 1 base of the junction left unmatched. The CDR3 sequence is CSAYRGTNEKLFF. The CDR3 coding sequence is TGCAGTGCTTACAGGGGAACTAATGAAAAACTGTTTTTT.

To note about this clonotype: One base away lies a much larger clone, so this may be a sequencing read error. The chain has TRBV20-1 and TRBJ2-1, with 7 bases aligning to TRBD2. Germline CDR1 is DFQATT and CDR2 is SNEGSKA (reference sequence). CDR3 length: 17 residues. The trim removed 6 bases at V and 2 bases at J, leaving 16 bases unmatched. The CDR3 region is CSAGGDLGADTYNEQFF. The CDR3 DNA reads TGCAGTGCGGGAGGGGACCTCGGTGCCGACACCTACAATGAGCAGTTCTTC.

This clonotype was recorded at least ten times. The chain is built from TRBV27 and TRBJ2-7; D not certain. The germline CDR1 and CDR2 sequences are MNHEY and SMNVEV (reference sequence). V lost 5 bases and J lost 3, with 14 bases in between. The length of the CDR3 is 14 residues. The CDR3 spells CASSEDTLRYEQYF. Written as DNA, the CDR3 is TGTGCCAGCAGTGAAGACACTCTACGCTACGAGCAGTACTTC.

This chain links TRBV6-2 or TRBV6-3 with TRBJ2-1; D possibly corresponds to TRBD1 (5 bases). CDR3 length: 17 amino acids. CDR1 is MNHEY, CDR2 SVGEGT, per germline. V was cut by 2 bases and J by 8 bases, with 22 bases left in between. The CDR3 bases are TGTGCCAGCAGTTACCACCCCCCAGGGTTCCTACCGGATGAGCAGTTCTTC. Translating it yields CASSYHPPGFLPDEQFF.

This clonotype was recorded a few times. The V call is TRBV18, the J call TRBJ1-1; maybe TRBD1 (5 bases). Per germline, CDR1 KGHSH and CDR2 LQKENI. The CDR3 covers 13 residues. V lost 3 bases and J 4 bases, leaving 9 bases between the germline ends. The CDR3 region is CASSPGGFTEAFF. The CDR3 coding sequence is TGTGCCAGCTCACCCGGGGGGTTCACTGAAGCTTTCTTT.

The V gene is TRBV19, the J gene TRBJ1-5; TRBD1 agrees at 10 bases. Trimming took 9 bases from V and 0 from J; bases not matched to a gene: 14. Germline V lookup: CDR1 LNHDA, CDR2 SQIVND (reference sequence). There are 18 residues in the CDR3. The CDR3 sequence: CASARQGAGFYSNQPQHF. The CDR3 nucleotides read TGTGCCAGCGCCAGACAGGGGGCCGGTTTCTATAGCAATCAGCCCCAGCATTTT.

This chain uses TRBV29-1 with TRBJ1-1, with D maybe TRBD1 (6 bases). The CDR3 covers 13 residues. The V gene's germline CDR1 is SQVTM and CDR2 ANQGSEA. V gave up 6 bases and J gave up 4 bases, with 15 bases separating them. This chain's CDR3 is CSVSYRDGTEAFF. For the CDR3, the DNA is TGCAGCGTCTCCTACAGGGATGGCACTGAAGCTTTCTTT. The full variable domain, rest sourced from reference TRBV29-1 and TRBJ1-1, is SAVISQKPSRDICQRGTSLTIQCQVDSQVTMMFWYRQQPGQSLTLIATANQGSEATYESGFVIDKFPISRPNLTFSTLTVSNMSPEDSSIYLCSVSYRDGTEAFFGQGTRLTVV.

As regards this clonotype: Since a much larger clone is just one base distant, this may be a read error. V is TRBV27 and J is TRBJ2-1; 7 bases are shared with TRBD2. Germline values: CDR1 MNHEY, CDR2 SMNVEV (reference sequence). J gave up 10 bases and V 3 bases, and 6 bases lay outside the gene matches. The CDR3 length is 13 residues. CDR3 sequence reads: CASSFTSDREQFF. The CDR3 DNA is TGTGCCAGCAGTTTCACTAGCGACCGCGAGCAGTTCTTC.

The table lists this clonotype with many counts. V and J are TRBV28 and TRBJ1-4, with D unclear. CDR1 is MDHEN and CDR2 is SYDVKM in the germline V gene. V lost 5 bases and J 6 bases, leaving 13 bases between the germline ends. The CDR3 is 14 amino acids. The CDR3 DNA sequence: TGTGCCAGCAGTCCAAGTTGGGGAGATGAAAAACTGTTTTTT. Its protein product is CASSPSWGDEKLFF.